This T cell receptor beta chain came from a study of shared clonotypes between healthy human individuals. Across the study: Participating donors consisted of two women and a few men aged 18 to 49. Broader study findings: Naive CD4 clonotypes overlapped across a few donors at roughly 5.1%.

V lost 3 bases and J lost 2, with 14 bases in between. Per the germline V gene, CDR1 is SEHNR and CDR2 is FQNEAQ (reference sequence). The CDR3 is made up of 16 amino acids. Study processing details: Junction-only sequences without quality scores were provided by ImmunoSEQ, so filtering was different. TCRdb keeps only in-frame clones here, not all; method: immunoSEQ multiplex PCR. Clone size and the V and J calls come from that table; the DNA yielded D and trimming. The sample has fewer than 1.6 million clones, around 98.5% seen once. Turning to this clone: What it recognizes is unknown.

The chain is built from TRBV7-9 and TRBJ1-5, with a tentative D call TRBD1 (6 bases). The source of this sequence is a young man in good health. Sequencing used naive CD4+ T cells sorted from blood. As to subset: CD45RA+ positively selected. The chain's CDR3 is CASSFFGGLGNQPQHF. CDR3 bases: TGTGCCAGCAGCTTTTTCGGGGGCCTGGGCAATCAGCCCCAGCATTTT.